The present T cell receptor (beta chain) was sequenced within a study of OX40 agonist ivuxolimab in advanced cancers. At the level of the study: Checkpoint inhibitors had been given previously to 40% of patients.

Here immunoSEQ multiplex PCR was the method, and the copy in TCRdb shows in-frame clones only, minus some. The sample lists 35,000 to 40,000 clones, over 60% occurring once. The germline V gene has CDR1 SQVTM and CDR2 ANQGSEA. The CDR3 totals 16 residues. Trimming removed 0 bases from V and 0 bases from J, with 12 bases in between. The clonotype comes from an adult with an advanced solid tumor such as melanoma, head and neck, liver or kidney cancer. The gene calls are TRBV29-1 and TRBJ2-1; the D is unclear. The material was CD4+ or CD8+ T cells sorted from blood, obtained in a trial of the OX40 agonist ivuxolimab. The DNA of the CDR3 is TGCAGCGTTGAAGACCTCACGCTTAGCTCCTACAATGAGCAGTTCTTC. This encodes CSVEDLTLSSYNEQFF.